The 19 T cell receptor beta chains presented below share a single source sample, sequenced in a study of shared clonotypes between healthy human individuals (TCRdb year 2020). The library was prepared using the immunoSEQ multiplex PCR assay. The immuneACCESS repertoire file appears here via TCRdb, limited to in-frame rearrangements. These files lack a portion of the clones; in checked studies, under half of the deficit traces to unresolved V genes, and the cause of the others is not known. Counted in this sample were about 610,000 clones; 97% of them appeared once. Of the sample, 0.055% to 0.07% falls within the top ten clones. Sequencing was carried out using naive CD4+ T cells sorted from blood. The intended sense of this specimen's cell subset or site label: CD45RA+ positively selected. The receptors here all came from a woman aged 30 to 39 in good health.

This clone was recorded once. The chain employs TRBV18 and TRBJ1-1, with unresolved D. The V end was cut by 2 bases, the J end by 0 bases, with 7 bases between. CDR3 length: 14 residues. In germline, CDR1 is KGHSH, CDR2 LQKENI. CDR3 amino acids: CASSPSGLNTEAFF. For the CDR3, the DNA is TGTGCCAGCTCACCATCGGGGTTGAACACTGAAGCTTTCTTT.

J is TRBJ2-5 and V is TRBV29-1, with 7 bases matching TRBD2. Matching the DNA end better, TRBJ2-7 makes the J call doubtful. This CDR3 is built from 13 residues. Germline CDR1 reads SQVTM; CDR2 reads ANQGSEA. In DNA, the CDR3 is TGCAGCGTGGCCCTTCGACTAGCTCGCGAGCAGTACTTC. It translates to CSVALRLAREQYF.

The rearrangement links TRBV30 to TRBJ1-1; D gene unclear. V lost 7 bases and J 4 bases, leaving 10 bases between the germline ends. Germline V lookup: CDR1 GTSNPN, CDR2 SVGIG (reference sequence). The CDR3 spans 11 residues. CDR3 amino acids: CASFPGTEAFF. As DNA, the CDR3 is TGTGCCTCCTTCCCCGGCACTGAAGCTTTCTTT.

CDR3 in amino acids: CASSLSDRARGYTF. In DNA form, the CDR3 reads TGTGCCAGCAGCTTGTCGGACAGGGCGCGTGGCTACACCTTC. The chain is built from TRBV11-2 and TRBJ1-2; 8 bases line up with TRBD1. This CDR3 has 14 amino acids. Germline trimming cut 3 bases from V and 7 bases from J; bases unmatched to any gene: 7. The germline CDR1 and CDR2 sequences are SGHAT and FQNNGV.

This chain uses TRBV14 with TRBJ2-1; unclear D gene. The CDR3 is 11 residues long. V dropped 0 bases and J dropped 9 bases, with 3 bases sitting between them. Germline values: CDR1 SGHDN, CDR2 FVKESK. The CDR3 nucleotides are TGTGCCAGCAGCCAAGAGGTTGAGCAGTTCTTC. Its protein product is CASSQEVEQFF.

CDR3 amino acids: CASSRQELTDTQYF. CDR3 bases: TGTGCCAGCAGCCGACAGGAGCTCACAGATACGCAGTATTTT. J is TRBJ2-3 and V is TRBV7-9; D may be TRBD1 (6 bases). Looked up from germline, CDR1 is SEHNR and CDR2 is FQNEAQ (reference sequence). CDR3 length: 14 amino acids. V shed 5 bases and J shed 2 bases, with 11 bases lying between them. Combining the CDR3 with reference TRBV7-9 and TRBJ2-3 gives the whole variable domain DTGVSQNPRHKITKRGQNVTFRCDPISEHNRLYWYRQTLGQGPEFLTYFQNEAQLEKSRLLSDRFSAERPKGSFSTLEIQRTEQGDSAMYLCASSRQELTDTQYFGPGTRLTVL.

V gene TRBV6-1 combines with J gene TRBJ1-1, with 7 bases fitting TRBD1. The CDR3 length is 13 residues. Per germline, CDR1 MNHNS and CDR2 SASEGT. V lost 10 bases to trimming and J lost 9 bases; unmatched junction nucleotides: 14. DNA of the CDR3: TGTGCCATGGGGACAGAAGGTAACCTAAAAGCTTTCTTT. It is translated as CAMGTEGNLKAFF.

The V call is TRBV7-9, the J call TRBJ2-3, with 7 bases matching TRBD2. With 5 bases clipped from V and 1 base from J, the junction kept 6 bases outside the gene matches. CDR1 is SEHNR and CDR2 is FQNEAQ in the germline V gene (reference sequence). The CDR3 runs 15 residues. The CDR3 DNA sequence: TGTGCCAGCAGCCCCCGGGCGGGGGGCACAGATACGCAGTATTTT. It is translated as CASSPRAGGTDTQYF.

V gene TRBV7-3 combines with J gene TRBJ1-4, with TRBD1 identical over 9 bases. This CDR3 region has 20 residues. The V gene's germline CDR1 is SGHTA and CDR2 FQGTGA. J lost 0 bases, V lost 3 bases, and 14 bases had no gene match. Here the CDR3 reads CASSFRRDRVYWTTNEKLFF. In nucleotides, the CDR3 is TGTGCCAGCAGCTTCCGCCGGGACAGGGTTTATTGGACAACTAATGAAAAACTGTTTTTT.

This chain links TRBV9 with TRBJ1-2; D gene uncertain. V was pared by 4 bases and J by 1 base, with 17 bases between. The CDR3 runs 16 residues. Germline lookup yields CDR1 SGDLS and CDR2 YYNGEE. CDR3 in DNA: TGTGCCAGCAGCACAAGCACCTCAACCCATAACTATGGCTACACCTTC. Protein product: CASSTSTSTHNYGYTF. The full variable domain, rest sourced from reference TRBV9 and TRBJ1-2, is DSGVTQTPKHLITATGQRVTLRCSPRSGDLSVYWYQQSLDQGLQFLIQYYNGEERAKGNILERFSAQQFPDLHSELNLSSLELGDSALYFCASSTSTSTHNYGYTFGSGTRLTVV.

This chain uses TRBV6-5 with TRBJ2-3; D is unresolved. Trimming pared 2 bases from V and 1 base from J, leaving 7 bases between. The CDR3 length is 14 residues. The V gene's germline CDR1 is MNHEY and CDR2 SVGAGI. The CDR3 reads CASSYGEGTDTQYF. The DNA of the CDR3 is TGTGCCAGCAGTTACGGTGAGGGCACAGATACGCAGTATTTT.

This sequence joins TRBV18 and TRBJ1-3, with D perhaps matching TRBD1 (5 bases). The CDR3 runs 16 residues. The ends were cut back, 3 bases at V and 0 bases at J, with 12 bases in the middle. Germline V gives CDR1 KGHSH, CDR2 LQKENI. CDR3 DNA sequence: TGTGCCAGCTCACCTCCGGGACGGCTCTCTGGAAACACCATATATTTT. Encoded protein: CASSPPGRLSGNTIYF.

J is TRBJ2-5 and V is TRBV2; TRBD2 aligns across 15 bases. CDR1 is SNHLY, CDR2 FYNNEI, per germline. Trimming cost V 4 bases and J 5 bases; bases outside gene matches: 2. This CDR3 has 15 amino acids. The CDR3 spells CASSGGLAGGETQYF. As DNA, the CDR3 is TGTGCCAGCAGTGGCGGACTAGCGGGAGGGGAGACCCAGTACTTC.

The chain links TRBV2 to TRBJ1-5; tentative D call: TRBD1 (5 bases). This CDR3 comprises 14 residues. Deletions cut 8 bases from V and 5 bases from J, with 16 bases between. The V gene's germline CDR1 is SNHLY and CDR2 FYNNEI. The CDR3 spells CASARTLGHQPQHF. The DNA for the CDR3 is TGTGCCAGCGCCAGGACACTTGGGCATCAGCCCCAGCATTTT. Looking up the rest from reference TRBV2 and TRBJ1-5 gives the full variable domain: EPEVTQTPSHQVTQMGQEVILRCVPISNHLYFYWYRQILGQKVEFLVSFYNNEISEKSEIFDDQFSVERPDGSNFTLKIRSTKLEDSAMYFCASARTLGHQPQHFGDGTRLSIL.

V is TRBV4-1 and J is TRBJ1-2, with unresolved D. Germline V lookup: CDR1 MGHRA, CDR2 YSYEKL. V lost 1 base, J lost 4 bases, and 10 bases lay in between. This CDR3 region has 14 residues. CDR3 protein: CASSQGRSGYGYTF. In nucleotides, the CDR3 is TGCGCCAGCAGCCAAGGTCGGTCAGGCTATGGCTACACCTTC.

The chain carries TRBV5-1 and TRBJ2-5, with TRBD2 identical over 7 bases. The germline V gene encodes CDR1 SGHRS and CDR2 YFSETQ. The length of the CDR3 is 15 residues. V lost 9 bases to trimming and J lost 4 bases; unmatched junction nucleotides: 15. CDR3 DNA sequence: TGCGCCACTAAGAAGGAGGGAGGGCCTGGAGAGACCCAGTACTTC. Amino acid sequence: CATKKEGGPGETQYF.

The chain links TRBV2 to TRBJ2-2; possibly TRBD2 for D (6 bases). The CDR3 contains 16 residues. The V and J ends lost 7 bases and 2 bases respectively, with 17 bases between them. Germline lookup yields CDR1 SNHLY and CDR2 FYNNEI. The CDR3 reads CASNPPGGENTGELFF. The DNA for the CDR3 is TGTGCCAGCAACCCCCCAGGCGGGGAAAACACCGGGGAGCTGTTTTTT.

The chain uses TRBV6-5 and TRBJ2-3; 10 positions match TRBD2. The CDR3 spans 15 residues. The germline V gene has CDR1 MNHEY and CDR2 SVGAGI. The trim removed 10 bases at V and 3 bases at J, leaving 10 bases unmatched. CDR3 nucleotides: TGTGCCACCCCTGTTTTTAGCGGGAGGACAGATACGCAGTATTTT. It translates to CATPVFSGRTDTQYF.

This chain links TRBV4-1 with TRBJ2-1; D not resolved. Germline V gene data show CDR1 as MGHRA and CDR2 as YSYEKL. V lost 2 bases to trimming and J lost 4 bases, with 12 bases between them. The CDR3 runs 15 residues. The chain's CDR3 is CASSQRFLNYNEQFF. CDR3 bases: TGCGCCAGCAGCCAAAGGTTTCTAAATTACAATGAGCAGTTCTTC.